This T cell receptor beta chain stems from a study of T cell responses to AZD1222 COVID-19 vaccine. This CDR3 is 14 amino acids long. The germline gives CDR1 SQVTM, CDR2 ANQGSEA. The V and J ends lost 0 bases and 4 bases, in that order; junction bases with no gene match: 4. Clones were sequenced by immunoSEQ multiplex PCR, and TCRdb holds only the in-frame ones, with some missing. The sample includes about 120,000 clones, roughly 90% of them seen just once. This clonotype was sampled from an adult who received the AZD1222 COVID-19 vaccine. Source: peripheral blood, taken 28 days after the second AZD1222 dose. The chain joins TRBV29-1 to TRBJ1-1; 8 bases line up with TRBD1. The CDR3 nucleotides are TGCAGCGTTGAAGAACAGGGGGTAAGCACTGAAGCTTTCTTT. It yields the protein CSVEEQGVSTEAFF. Filled out from reference TRBV29-1 and TRBJ1-1, the complete variable domain reads SAVISQKPSRDICQRGTSLTIQCQVDSQVTMMFWYRQQPGQSLTLIATANQGSEATYESGFVIDKFPISRPNLTFSTLTVSNMSPEDSSIYLCSVEEQGVSTEAFFGQGTRLTVV.